Here is one TCR beta chain with its context. Its antigen is not identified. The data were produced by immunoSEQ multiplex PCR, yet TCRdb's version contains in-frame clones alone and is incomplete. Of 350,000 to 400,000 clones listed, about 88% are singletons. This sample is drawn from a study of Ad26.COV2.S vaccination and SARS-CoV-2 variants. As for the study in general: Donor had been placed in the Ad26.COV2.S arm of the COV1001 trial. Ad26.COV2.S shots went into the muscle once or twice, 56 days apart. The study's findings and limits: TCR breadth and depth estimates may have understated total T cell responses. Vaccinees and placebo recipients showed similar non-spike TCR breadth.

Indicated treatment: some 20 received Ad26.COV2.S at low or high dose, single or two shots; roughly five received placebo; per-sample allocation not given. Each sample was drawn 63 days after the first injection (of vaccine or placebo). The sample was peripheral blood, taken in a trial of Ad26.COV2.S vaccine versus placebo. The TCR sequence derives from a person aged 18 to 59 who received the Ad26.COV2.S COVID-19 vaccine or a placebo.

The CDR3 DNA sequence: TGTGCCAGCAGCTCGACCCCAGGCAATGAGCAGTTCTTC. Protein: CASSSTPGNEQFF. This sequence joins TRBV11-2 and TRBJ2-1, with unresolved D. Germline CDR1 reads SGHAT; CDR2 reads FQNNGV. There are 13 residues in the CDR3. V was clipped by 4 bases and J by 6 bases, with 10 bases between them.